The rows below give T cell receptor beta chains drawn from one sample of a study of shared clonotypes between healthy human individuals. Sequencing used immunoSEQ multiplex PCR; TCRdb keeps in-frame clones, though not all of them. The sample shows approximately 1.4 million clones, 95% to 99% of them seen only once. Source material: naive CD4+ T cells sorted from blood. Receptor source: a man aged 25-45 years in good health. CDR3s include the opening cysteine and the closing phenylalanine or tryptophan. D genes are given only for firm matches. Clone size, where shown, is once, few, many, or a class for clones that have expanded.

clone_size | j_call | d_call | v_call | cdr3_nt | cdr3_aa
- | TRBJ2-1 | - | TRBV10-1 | TGCGCCAGCAGTGCCAAAGGGAGGCCTCTCTCCTACAATGAGCAGTTCTTC | CASSAKGRPLSYNEQFF
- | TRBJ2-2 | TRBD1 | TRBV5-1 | TGCGCCAGCAGCTTGGAGGGGGCTCTAAACACCGGGGAGCTGTTTTTT | CASSLEGALNTGELFF
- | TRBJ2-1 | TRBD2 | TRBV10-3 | TGTGCCATCAGTGAGTCGACCGGACTAGGAGCCCTGGGTGAGCAGTTCTTC | CAISESTGLGALGEQFF
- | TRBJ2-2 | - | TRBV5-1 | TGCGCCAGCAGCTTGGCTCGGGGTGGGTCGAACACCGGGGAGCTGTTTTTT | CASSLARGGSNTGELFF
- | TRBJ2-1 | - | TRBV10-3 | TGTGCCATCAGTGAGTCGGGACCCGATGGGGGTGAGCAGTTCTTC | CAISESGPDGGEQFF
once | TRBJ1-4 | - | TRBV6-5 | TGTGCCAGCAGTGCTGGTGAAAAACTGTTTTTT | CASSAGEKLFF
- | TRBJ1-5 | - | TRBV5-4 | TGTGCCAGCAGCTTGTGGGTACAGACGGGGCAGCCCCAGCATTTT | CASSLWVQTGQPQHF
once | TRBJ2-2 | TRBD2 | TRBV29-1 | TGCAGCGTTGAAGCGGGACTAGCGGGAGGGCGAGACACCGGGGAGCTGTTTTTT | CSVEAGLAGGRDTGELFF
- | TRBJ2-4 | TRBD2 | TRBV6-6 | TGTGCCAGCAGTCGGGGGGACATTCAGTACTTC | CASSRGDIQYF
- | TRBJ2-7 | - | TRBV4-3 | TGCGCCAGCAGCCAAGATTCTCGACTAGTGGGAGAGCAGTACTTC | CASSQDSRLVGEQYF
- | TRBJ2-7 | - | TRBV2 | TGTGCCAGCAGTTTAGCCGGGACCGGTTACGAGCAGTACTTC | CASSLAGTGYEQYF
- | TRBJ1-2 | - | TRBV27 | TGTGCCAGCAGTACCCTCGGTCGGGGGGACTATGGCTACACCTTC | CASSTLGRGDYGYTF
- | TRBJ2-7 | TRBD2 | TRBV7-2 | TGTGCCAGCAGCTTAGGGACTAGCGAAGTCGAGCAGTACTTC | CASSLGTSEVEQYF
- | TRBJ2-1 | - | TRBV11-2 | TGTGCCAGCACCAAAAGACAGGTCGGAGGTCAGGAGCAGTTCTTC | CASTKRQVGGQEQFF
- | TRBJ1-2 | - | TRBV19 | TGTGCCAGTAGTGCCAGAGGGGATGACTATGGCTACACCTTC | CASSARGDDYGYTF
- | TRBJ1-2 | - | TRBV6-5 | TGTGCCAGCAGTTACCAGGACGGACACTATGGCTACACCTTC | CASSYQDGHYGYTF
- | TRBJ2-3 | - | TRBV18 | TGTGCCAGCTCACCACTAGCGCCGGCCACAGATACGCAGTATTTT | CASSPLAPATDTQYF
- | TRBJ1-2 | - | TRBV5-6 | TGTGCCAGCAGCTTGGCAACCGCCGGTGGCTACACCTTC | CASSLATAGGYTF